The rows below give T cell receptor beta chains drawn from one sample of a study of identical twins. Each CDR3 protein gets one entry after TCRdb re-called the 5' RACE reads with MiXCR. The table shows fewer than 250,000 distinct CDR3 sequences, with approximately 15% occurring only once. In addition, the sample was reused for a study of T cells expressing NK-cell markers.

Sequencing used CD8+ T cells sorted from blood. The receptors stem from a woman under 30 in good health. Both conserved end residues are part of each CDR3. Fields, in order: clone size, D gene, V gene, J gene, CDR3 protein, CDR3 DNA. A D gene is named only where the DNA matches it firmly. The size of a clone is reported for some rows only, either as once, few or many, or as a class for expanded clones.

size: many
D: -
V: TRBV11-2
J: TRBJ2-7
CDR3: CASSLGSEQYF
DNA: TGTGCCAGCAGTTTAGGTTCCGAGCAGTACTTC

size: few
D: -
V: TRBV5-6
J: TRBJ2-4
CDR3: CASSPGQTLKNIQYF
DNA: TGTGCCAGCAGCCCAGGACAGACCCTCAAAAACATTCAGTACTTC

size: few
D: -
V: TRBV29-1
J: TRBJ1-4
CDR3: CSVDAGGDEKLFF
DNA: TGCAGCGTTGATGCCGGGGGAGACGAAAAACTGTTTTTT

size: -
D: -
V: TRBV5-1
J: TRBJ1-5
CDR3: CASSVGSRRRNQPQHF
DNA: TGCGCCAGCAGCGTAGGGAGCCGCCGGCGCAATCAGCCCCAGCATTTT

size: -
D: -
V: TRBV10-3
J: TRBJ2-3
CDR3: CAIRAELGDTQYF
DNA: TGTGCCATCAGAGCGGAGCTGGGGGATACGCAGTATTTT

size: -
D: TRBD1
V: TRBV11-1
J: TRBJ2-3
CDR3: CASSGYPGQGAGSTDTQYF
DNA: TGTGCCAGCAGCGGATACCCGGGACAGGGGGCAGGAAGCACAGATACGCAGTATTTT

size: few
D: TRBD1
V: TRBV11-2
J: TRBJ2-1
CDR3: CASSPDRDSYNEQFF
DNA: TGTGCCAGCAGCCCCGACAGGGACTCCTACAATGAGCAGTTCTTC

size: few
D: -
V: TRBV11-2
J: TRBJ2-5
CDR3: CASSTSTGAAQYF
DNA: TGTGCCAGCAGTACGAGCACCGGCGCGGCCCAGTACTTC

size: few
D: -
V: TRBV29-1
J: TRBJ2-5
CDR3: CSVPAGFETQYF
DNA: TGCAGCGTACCCGCAGGGTTCGAGACCCAGTACTTC

size: few
D: TRBD2
V: TRBV11-2
J: TRBJ2-1
CDR3: CASSSSSGLAGKVPYNEQFF
DNA: TGTGCCAGCAGCTCATCCTCCGGACTAGCGGGTAAAGTCCCCTACAATGAGCAGTTCTTC